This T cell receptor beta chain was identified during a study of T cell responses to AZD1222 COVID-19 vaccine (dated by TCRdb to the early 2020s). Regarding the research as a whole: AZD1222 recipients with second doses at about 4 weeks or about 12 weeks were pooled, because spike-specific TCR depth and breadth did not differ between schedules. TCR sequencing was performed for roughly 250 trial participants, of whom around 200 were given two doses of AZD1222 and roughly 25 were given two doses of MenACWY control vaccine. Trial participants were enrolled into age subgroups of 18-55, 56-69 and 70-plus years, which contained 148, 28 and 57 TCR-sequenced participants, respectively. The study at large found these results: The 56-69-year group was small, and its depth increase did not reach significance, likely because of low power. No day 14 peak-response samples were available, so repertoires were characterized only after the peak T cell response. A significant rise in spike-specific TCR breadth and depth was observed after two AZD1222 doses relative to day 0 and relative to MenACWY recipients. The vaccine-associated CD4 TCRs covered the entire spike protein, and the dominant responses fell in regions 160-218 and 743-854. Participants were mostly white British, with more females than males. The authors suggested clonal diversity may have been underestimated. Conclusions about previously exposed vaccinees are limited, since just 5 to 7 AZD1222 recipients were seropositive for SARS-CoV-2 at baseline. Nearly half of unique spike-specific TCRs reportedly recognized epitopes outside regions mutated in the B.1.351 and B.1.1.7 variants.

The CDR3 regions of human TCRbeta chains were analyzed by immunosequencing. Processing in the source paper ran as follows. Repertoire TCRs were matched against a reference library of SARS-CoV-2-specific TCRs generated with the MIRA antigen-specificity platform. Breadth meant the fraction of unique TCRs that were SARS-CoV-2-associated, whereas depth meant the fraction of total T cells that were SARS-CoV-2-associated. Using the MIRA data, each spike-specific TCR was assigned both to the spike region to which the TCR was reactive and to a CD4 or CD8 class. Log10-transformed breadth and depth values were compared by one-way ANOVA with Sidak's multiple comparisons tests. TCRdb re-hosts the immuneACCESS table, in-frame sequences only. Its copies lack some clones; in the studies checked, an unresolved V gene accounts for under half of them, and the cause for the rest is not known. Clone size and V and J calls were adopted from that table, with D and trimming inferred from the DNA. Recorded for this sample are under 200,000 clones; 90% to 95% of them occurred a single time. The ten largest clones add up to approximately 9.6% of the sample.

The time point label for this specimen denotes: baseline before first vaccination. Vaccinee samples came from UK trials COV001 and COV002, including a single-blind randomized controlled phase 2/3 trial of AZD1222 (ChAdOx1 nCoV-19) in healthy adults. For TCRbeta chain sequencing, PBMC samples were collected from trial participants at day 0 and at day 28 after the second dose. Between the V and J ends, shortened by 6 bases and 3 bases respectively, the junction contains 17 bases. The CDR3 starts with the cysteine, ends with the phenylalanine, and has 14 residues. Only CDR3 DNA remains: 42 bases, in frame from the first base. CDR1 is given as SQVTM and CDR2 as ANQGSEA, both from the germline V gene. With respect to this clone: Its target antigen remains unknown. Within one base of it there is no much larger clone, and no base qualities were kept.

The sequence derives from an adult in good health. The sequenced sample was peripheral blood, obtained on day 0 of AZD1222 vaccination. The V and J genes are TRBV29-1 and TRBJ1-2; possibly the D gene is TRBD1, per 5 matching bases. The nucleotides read TGCAGCGTCCCCGGCCCACGGGGGGACTATGGCTACACCTTC. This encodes CSVPGPRGDYGYTF. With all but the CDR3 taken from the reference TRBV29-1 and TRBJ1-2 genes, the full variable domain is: SAVISQKPSRDICQRGTSLTIQCQVDSQVTMMFWYRQQPGQSLTLIATANQGSEATYESGFVIDKFPISRPNLTFSTLTVSNMSPEDSSIYLCSVPGPRGDYGYTFGSGTRLTVV.